This T cell receptor beta chain derives from a study of T cells in Graves' hyperthyroidism and ophthalmopathy. J lost 5 bases, V lost 6 bases, and 3 bases had no gene match. Germline values: CDR1 DFQATT, CDR2 SNEGSKA (reference sequence). This CDR3 is built from 13 residues. Amplification targeted TCR beta CDR3 regions from RNA transcripts. The HTBI primer set was used in a first-round RT-PCR of the TCR CDR3. TCRdb passed the multiplex PCR reads through MiXCR, listing each CDR3 protein once. Here the sample spans roughly 520,000 distinct CDR3 sequences, around 22% being singletons. The study left out patients who had uncontrolled infection, other autoimmune disease, pregnancy or lactation.

The receptor was derived from a woman in her twenties or thirties with Graves' ophthalmopathy. Sequenced: blood. This chain connects TRBV20-1 to TRBJ2-2; TRBD2 agrees at 10 bases. CDR3 coding DNA: TGCAGTGCGGAACTAGCGGGGACCGGGGAGCTGTTTTTT. This encodes CSAELAGTGELFF.